This T cell receptor beta chain emerged from a study of blood T cells in healthy people across ages. Study-wide results and caveats: Whereas aged donors had fewer naive CD4+ cells, long-lived donors had more of them and higher diversity. Estimates of total diversity, which came from one million sequenced T cells, were considered to be underestimates.

Through a sample-barcoded 5' primer and a J-beta primer mix, a second PCR was run for 7 to 11 cycles. Every cDNA molecule carried a tag from a template-switch adaptor bearing 12 random nucleotides. MiXCR, run by TCRdb on the 5' RACE reads, gives a single entry per CDR3 protein. Found here are approximately 690,000 distinct CDR3 sequences, approximately 40% of them singletons; the top ten hold approximately 29%. The length of the CDR3 is 12 residues. The germline V gene encodes CDR1 SNHLY and CDR2 FYNNEI. Trimming cost V 8 bases and J 5 bases; bases outside gene matches: 4. In its sample, this clonotype was seen many times. Its antigen remains unidentified.

The chain has TRBV2 and TRBJ2-3, with TRBD1 matching over 7 bases. This clonotype originated in an elderly man in good health. Input material: blood. Here the CDR3 reads CASDPGGDTQYF. CDR3 nucleotides: TGTGCCAGCGACCCAGGGGGAGATACGCAGTATTTT.